The entry below describes one TCR beta chain. These data originate in a study of blood T cell repertoires in COVID-19. This CDR3 comprises 14 residues. CDR1 and CDR2 from the germline V gene are SQVTM and ANQGSEA. Trimming left V 4 bases short and J 5 bases short, with 17 bases between. The table came from immunoSEQ multiplex PCR; TCRdb's copy has only in-frame clones and leaves some out. The profile shows some 320,000 clones, 70% to 90% of them singletons. This rearrangement joins TRBV29-1 to TRBJ1-1, with a possible D match to TRBD1 (6 bases). The sequenced material came from peripheral blood. The sequence derives from a woman aged 50 to 60 who had recovered from COVID-19. The CDR3 sequence is CSVVRGGIGTEAFF. CDR3 in DNA: TGCAGCGTTGTGAGGGGGGGGATAGGGACTGAAGCTTTCTTT.